A single sample gave rise to the 27 T cell receptor beta chains below, sequenced in a study of blood T cells in healthy people across ages. A sample-barcoded 5' primer and a J-beta primer mix were used in a second PCR of roughly 6 to 11 cycles. Using its own MiXCR run on the 5' RACE reads, TCRdb lists one record per CDR3 protein. The table lists 1.5 million to 2 million distinct CDR3 sequences, 49% of them singletons. What was sequenced was blood. These receptors all come from a woman in her thirties or forties in good health.

This chain links TRBV7-2 with TRBJ2-7, with D possibly being TRBD1 or TRBD2 (5 bases each). The J call may be mistaken, given a closer DNA end match to TRBJ2-5. This CDR3 has 15 amino acids. Germline lookup yields CDR1 SGHTA and CDR2 FQGNSA. The CDR3: CASIETGRWVETQYF. For the CDR3, the DNA is TGTGCCAGCATTGAAACGGGGCGGTGGGTAGAGACCCAGTACTTC.

The CDR3 sequence is CASSFIRDSGSTDTQYF. DNA for the CDR3: TGCGCCAGCAGCTTCATCCGGGACTCCGGAAGCACAGATACGCAGTATTTT. The chain joins TRBV5-1 to TRBJ2-3; TRBD2 is a possible D gene (6 bases). V shed 2 bases and J shed 0 bases, with 16 bases lying between them. Germline values: CDR1 SGHRS, CDR2 YFSETQ. The CDR3 loop spans 17 amino acids.

The rearrangement uses TRBV20-1 and TRBJ1-2; 7 bases align to TRBD1. After removal of 4 bases from V and 5 bases from J, the junction contained 13 bases not matched to a gene. The CDR3 runs 15 residues. Germline CDR1 DFQATT, CDR2 SNEGSKA (reference sequence). CDR3 sequence (DNA): TGCAGTGCTAATTCCCGCCCCGGACAGGAGTATGGCTACACCTTC. As protein: CSANSRPGQEYGYTF.

This clonotype came up many times. J is TRBJ2-6 and V is TRBV4-1; D not resolved. The CDR3 totals 17 residues. Trimming stripped 1 base from V and 0 bases from J, with 10 bases between. Germline CDR1 and CDR2: MGHRA and YSYEKL. This chain's CDR3 is CASSQVPAGSGANVLTF. The CDR3 nucleotides are TGCGCCAGCAGCCAAGTGCCAGCCGGCTCTGGGGCCAACGTCCTGACTTTC.

The rearrangement joins TRBV20-1 to TRBJ2-4; 7 positions agree with TRBD1. With the DNA end fitting TRBJ2-7 better, the J assignment may be wrong. The CDR3 extends over 16 amino acids. CDR1 and CDR2 from the germline V gene are DFQATT and SNEGSKA (reference sequence). The CDR3, as DNA: TGCAGTGCCCGGGACAGAAAGGGATCCGAAACCTACGAGCAGTACTTC. It codes for CSARDRKGSETYEQYF.

The chain carries TRBV9 and TRBJ2-3; TRBD2 aligns across 13 bases. The CDR3 extends over 19 amino acids. Germline V lookup: CDR1 SGDLS, CDR2 YYNGEE. Losses at the gene ends were 0 bases for V and 3 bases for J; bases not matched to a gene: 10. For the CDR3, the DNA is TGTGCCAGCAGCGTAGAACTAGCGGGGGGGCCTTCCTCTACAGATACGCAGTATTTT. This codes for CASSVELAGGPSSTDTQYF.

V is TRBV15 and J is TRBJ1-4; tentatively, D is TRBD1 (5 bases). V lost 1 base, J lost 4 bases, and 10 bases lay in between. The length of the CDR3 is 15 residues. Germline CDR1 LNHNV, CDR2 YYDKDF (reference sequence). The CDR3 reads CATSRAGAVNEKLFF. Here the CDR3 DNA reads TGTGCCACCAGCAGAGCCGGGGCCGTTAATGAAAAACTGTTTTTT.

The chain employs TRBV28 and TRBJ2-3; TRBD2 matches at 9 bases. J lost 4 bases, V lost 6 bases, and 8 bases had no gene match. Per the germline V gene, CDR1 is MDHEN and CDR2 is SYDVKM. The CDR3 loop spans 15 amino acids. The CDR3 loop reads CASSPGLAVADTQYF. The CDR3 bases are TGTGCCAGCAGCCCGGGACTAGCCGTTGCAGATACGCAGTATTTT.

The rearrangement uses TRBV5-1 and TRBJ2-7; 8 nucleotides align to TRBD1. The CDR3 consists of 15 residues. Trimming removed 2 bases from V and 3 bases from J; junction bases left unmatched: 7. Looked up from germline, CDR1 is SGHRS and CDR2 is YFSETQ. The CDR3 DNA follows: TGCGCCAGCAGCTTACTTCAGGGGGCAATCTACGAGCAGTACTTC. Amino acid sequence: CASSLLQGAIYEQYF.

The chain is built from TRBV5-1 and TRBJ2-3; possibly TRBD1 for D (6 bases). Germline loops: CDR1 SGHRS, CDR2 YFSETQ. This CDR3 contains 15 residues. V lost 4 bases and J lost 4, with 16 bases in between. The CDR3 nucleotides are TGCGCCAGCAGCGGTAGGACAGAAAGCGCAGATACGCAGTATTTT. It specifies CASSGRTESADTQYF.

The rearrangement joins TRBV18 to TRBJ2-3; D is unresolved. In germline, CDR1 is KGHSH, CDR2 LQKENI. Trimming took 0 bases from V and 6 from J, leaving 10 bases between them. The length of the CDR3 is 14 residues. In DNA form, the CDR3 reads TGTGCCAGCTCACCACCCGGGCAGGCGGATACGCAGTATTTT. The encoded protein is CASSPPGQADTQYF.

In its sample, this clonotype was seen a few times. The CDR3 DNA reads TGTGCCATCAGTTCAGACAGGGAGGAGCGAGAGACCCAGTACTTC. It yields the protein CAISSDREERETQYF. V usage is TRBV10-3 and J usage is TRBJ2-5; D may be TRBD1 (7 bases). V lost 5 bases, J lost 4 bases, and 17 bases lay in between. The CDR3 length is 15 residues. CDR1 and CDR2 from the germline V gene are ENHRY and SYGVKD.

The chain is built from TRBV3-1 and TRBJ2-1, with 11 bases identical to TRBD2. J was trimmed by 8 bases and V by 0 bases; bases with no gene match: 6. Germline CDR1 reads LGHDT; CDR2 reads YNNKEL (reference sequence). The CDR3 loop spans 16 amino acids. For the CDR3, the DNA is TGTGCCAGCAGCCAAGATTATAGCGGGGGGGCCCATGAGCAGTTCTTC. Amino acid sequence: CASSQDYSGGAHEQFF.

The V and J genes are TRBV28 and TRBJ2-3; 11 bases match TRBD2. Looked up from germline, CDR1 is MDHEN and CDR2 is SYDVKM. With 4 bases clipped from V and 1 base from J, the junction kept 13 bases outside the gene matches. CDR3 length equals 19 residues. The CDR3 protein is CASSSNLIAGGPRTDTQYF. In DNA form, the CDR3 reads TGTGCCAGCAGTTCCAACCTAATAGCGGGGGGGCCCCGCACAGATACGCAGTATTTT.

This chain's CDR3 is CSAVRNRVSPYEQYF. The CDR3 coding sequence is TGCAGTGCTGTCCGAAACAGGGTTTCACCCTACGAGCAGTACTTC. V gene TRBV20-1 combines with J gene TRBJ2-7; tentatively, D is TRBD1 (6 bases). The V and J ends lost 5 bases and 2 bases respectively, with 19 bases between them. Germline V gives CDR1 DFQATT, CDR2 SNEGSKA (reference sequence). The CDR3 covers 15 residues.

This chain uses TRBV20-1 with TRBJ2-1; 10 bases align to TRBD2. Trimming took 3 bases from V and 1 from J; bases not matched to a gene: 3. Germline CDR1 reads DFQATT; CDR2 reads SNEGSKA (reference sequence). The CDR3 is made up of 15 amino acids. The CDR3 is CSASKLAGSYNEQFF. CDR3 DNA sequence: TGCAGTGCTAGCAAACTAGCGGGGTCCTACAATGAGCAGTTCTTC.

This clonotype has just a few counts. The chain recombines TRBV6-6 with TRBJ2-5; 13 nucleotides align to TRBD2. The CDR3 spans 16 residues. Germline CDR1 MNHNY, CDR2 SVGAGI (reference sequence). The junction had 2 bases not matched to a gene; V was cut back by 3 bases and J by 1 base. This CDR3 is CASSYRLAGGQETQYF. The CDR3 DNA is TGTGCCAGCAGTTATAGACTAGCGGGGGGCCAAGAGACCCAGTACTTC.

The chain employs TRBV5-6 and TRBJ2-1; perhaps TRBD2 as D (5 bases). In germline, CDR1 is SGHDT, CDR2 YYEEEE. V was shortened by 3 bases and J by 7 bases, with 14 bases between the two germline ends. The CDR3 is made up of 14 amino acids. The CDR3 reads CASSSAGRGNEQFF. DNA for the CDR3: TGTGCCAGCAGCTCGGCGGGCAGAGGGAATGAGCAGTTCTTC.

A few counts support this clonotype. The chain employs TRBV6-5 and TRBJ2-7, with D possibly TRBD1 on 5 matching bases. The CDR3 is 17 amino acids. Trimming removed 2 bases from V and 3 bases from J, with 20 bases in between. The germline gives CDR1 MNHEY, CDR2 SVGAGI. CDR3 coding DNA: TGTGCCAGCAGTTACCCACTCGCAAACAGGACGAGCTACGAGCAGTACTTC. Residues: CASSYPLANRTSYEQYF.

This chain joins TRBV4-2 and TRBJ2-4; 9 positions agree with TRBD2. V dropped 5 bases and J dropped 13; count of bases not matched to a gene: 12. The CDR3 is 14 amino acids. The V gene's germline CDR1 is LGHNA and CDR2 YNFKEQ. CDR3 loop: CASSGGGSSGEQYF. In nucleotides, the CDR3 is TGTGCCAGCAGCGGAGGGGGTTCTAGCGGGGAGCAGTACTTC.

This clonotype was counted only a few times. The rearrangement uses TRBV20-1 and TRBJ1-5, with TRBD1 matching over 7 bases. Germline values: CDR1 DFQATT, CDR2 SNEGSKA (reference sequence). V dropped 6 bases and J dropped 0; count of bases not matched to a gene: 11. This CDR3 has 16 residues. DNA for the CDR3: TGCAGTGCCAATACGGGACAGCCGTATAGCAATCAGCCCCAGCATTTT. Its protein product is CSANTGQPYSNQPQHF.

The V gene is TRBV3-1, the J gene TRBJ1-5; possible D gene TRBD1, 5 bases. There are 14 residues in the CDR3. V was trimmed by 2 bases and J by 6 bases, leaving 11 bases between them. Germline V gene sequence: CDR1 LGHDT, CDR2 YNNKEL (reference sequence). DNA for the CDR3: TGTGCCAGCAGCCAATCCAGGGTTGGTCAGCCCCAGCATTTT. It specifies CASSQSRVGQPQHF.

V gene TRBV28 combines with J gene TRBJ1-6; D uncertain. CDR3 size: 15 residues. Germline loops: CDR1 MDHEN, CDR2 SYDVKM. V was clipped by 5 bases and J by 7 bases, with 15 bases between them. CDR3 DNA sequence: TGTGCCAGCAGTCCCCTGGTACGGTCAAATTCACCCCTCCACTTT. Translating gives CASSPLVRSNSPLHF.

J is TRBJ2-3 and V is TRBV18, with D unclear. The CDR3 is 16 amino acids. Germline CDR1 and CDR2: KGHSH and LQKENI. V was trimmed by 2 bases and J by 3 bases, leaving 15 bases between them. CDR3 region: CASSPGKGMGTDTQYF. CDR3 bases: TGTGCCAGCTCACCAGGAAAGGGAATGGGGACAGATACGCAGTATTTT.

The V and J genes are TRBV13 and TRBJ2-3; 13 bases are a match to TRBD2. V lost 9 bases to trimming and J lost 3 bases; unmatched junction nucleotides: 6. The CDR3 runs to 15 residues. CDR1 is PRHDT, CDR2 FYEKMQ, per germline (reference sequence). The CDR3 spells CASYTSGGATDTQYF. In nucleotides, the CDR3 is TGTGCCAGTTATACTAGCGGGGGGGCTACAGATACGCAGTATTTT.

About this clonotype: A much larger clone lies one base from this, so it may be a read error. The J gene is TRBJ2-6, the V gene TRBV29-1; perhaps TRBD2 as D (5 bases). Germline assignment: CDR1 SQVTM and CDR2 ANQGSEA. The CDR3 length is 15 residues. The V end lost 5 bases, the J end lost 2 bases, and 13 bases lay between the germline ends. The CDR3 region is CSVIGRGPGANVLTF. The DNA for the CDR3 is TGCAGCGTTATTGGGAGAGGGCCTGGGGCCAACGTCCTGACTTTC.

The rearrangement joins TRBV4-3 to TRBJ2-1; TRBD1 or TRBD2 may be the D gene (6 bases each). The V end lost 4 bases, the J end lost 2 bases, and 18 bases lay between the germline ends. Germline lookup yields CDR1 LGHNA and CDR2 YSLEER. The CDR3 totals 17 residues. Here the CDR3 reads CASSPTVGGAAYNEQFF. The CDR3 region has the DNA TGCGCCAGCAGCCCGACGGTCGGGGGCGCCGCCTACAATGAGCAGTTCTTC.